The 16 T cell receptor beta chains reported below all come from one sample, sequenced in a study of blood T cell repertoires in COVID-19. Sequenced by immunoSEQ multiplex PCR; TCRdb stores in-frame clones only, minus some. The table has 500,000 or so clones, 87% seen once; the top ten hold around 0.64%. The specimen sequenced was PBMCs or T cells enriched from blood (not recorded which). The receptors stem from a woman younger than 35 who had recovered from COVID-19.

The chain has TRBV28 and TRBJ1-2; 11 nucleotides match TRBD1. J gave up 7 bases and V 5 bases, and 15 bases lay outside the gene matches. Germline-derived CDR1 and CDR2 are MDHEN and SYDVKM. CDR3 length: 17 residues. CDR3 nucleotides: TGTGCCAGCAGTCTCCCCCCCGGACAGGGGGCAATAGGTGGCTACACCTTC. Amino acid sequence: CASSLPPGQGAIGGYTF.

This clone was seen a handful of times. The gene calls are TRBV30 and TRBJ1-2, with a weak D call TRBD1 (5 bases). Germline V CDR1 and CDR2: GTSNPN, SVGIG (reference sequence). V was pared by 4 bases and J by 2 bases, with 11 bases between. The CDR3 length is 13 residues. The CDR3 spells CAWTGGGNYGYTF. The CDR3 bases are TGTGCCTGGACCGGGGGGGGGAACTATGGCTACACCTTC.

The chain combines TRBV4-2 with TRBJ1-6, with a possible D match to TRBD1 (5 bases). Germline values: CDR1 LGHNA, CDR2 YNFKEQ. CDR3 length equals 14 residues. V lost 1 base and J 10 bases, leaving 11 bases between the germline ends. In nucleotides, the CDR3 is TGTGCCAGCAGCCAAGCGTTTAAGGGGTCACCCCTCCACTTT. The encoded protein is CASSQAFKGSPLHF.

V usage is TRBV2 and J usage is TRBJ2-3; D might be TRBD2 (5 bases). Germline CDR1 SNHLY, CDR2 FYNNEI. The V end was cut by 2 bases, the J end by 4 bases, with 16 bases between. The CDR3 is 16 residues long. CDR3 residues: CASSESGTQEADTQYF. In DNA, the CDR3 is TGTGCCAGCAGTGAATCAGGCACTCAGGAGGCAGATACGCAGTATTTT.

Only a few counts were recorded for this clone. The V gene is TRBV7-2, the J gene TRBJ1-2; 8 nucleotides line up with TRBD1. This CDR3 region has 15 residues. Germline V gene sequence: CDR1 SGHTA, CDR2 FQGNSA. J was trimmed by 6 bases and V by 0 bases; bases with no gene match: 6. The CDR3 DNA reads as TGTGCCAGCAGCTTAGCTGCAGGGGGCGCAAATGGCTACACCTTC. This codes for CASSLAAGGANGYTF.

This clone was observed a handful of times. This chain connects TRBV19 to TRBJ1-3; D is undetermined. Looked up from germline, CDR1 is LNHDA and CDR2 is SQIVND (reference sequence). The CDR3 spans 15 residues. V lost 5 bases to trimming and J lost 2 bases, with 13 bases between them. DNA of the CDR3: TGTGCCAGTAGTCTGATCGGCGGTCCTGGAAACACCATATATTTT. Translating gives CASSLIGGPGNTIYF.

J is TRBJ1-4 and V is TRBV30; possibly TRBD1 for D (5 bases). This CDR3 is 12 amino acids long. Trimming left V 4 bases short and J 6 bases short, with 9 bases between. Germline CDR1 reads GTSNPN; CDR2 reads SVGIG (reference sequence). CDR3 nucleotide sequence: TGTGCCTGGACTGGGGGGGATGAAAAACTGTTTTTT. It specifies CAWTGGDEKLFF.

The chain carries TRBV7-9 and TRBJ2-2, with 10 bases identical to TRBD1. CDR1 and CDR2 from the germline V gene are SEHNR and FQNEAQ (reference sequence). V lost 7 bases to trimming and J lost 5 bases; unmatched junction nucleotides: 7. This CDR3 has 15 amino acids. The CDR3 DNA reads as TGTGCCAGCACCTTTGGGACAGGGGAGACCGGGGAGCTGTTTTTT. Protein: CASTFGTGETGELFF.

V is TRBV28 and J is TRBJ1-2; 10 nucleotides line up with TRBD1. The CDR3 has 15 amino acids. In germline, CDR1 is MDHEN, CDR2 SYDVKM. After removal of 6 bases from V and 6 bases from J, the junction contained 10 bases not matched to a gene. CDR3 nucleotides: TGTGCCAGCAGGGCCGGGACAGGGGAAGGAGATGGCTACACCTTC. Its translation is CASRAGTGEGDGYTF.

The chain joins TRBV2 to TRBJ1-4; TRBD1 matches 7 bases. The germline gives CDR1 SNHLY, CDR2 FYNNEI. CDR3 length equals 14 residues. Losses at the gene ends were 9 bases for V and 5 bases for J; bases not matched to a gene: 9. CDR3 bases: TGTGCCAGTAACGTTGACAGGGTCAATGAAAAACTGTTTTTT. It yields the protein CASNVDRVNEKLFF.

This rearrangement joins TRBV3-1 (or the pseudogene TRBV3-2) to TRBJ2-5; 10 bases are shared with TRBD1. The CDR3 is 13 amino acids. V lost 6 bases and J lost 5; bases outside the gene matches: 3. Germline assignment: CDR1 LGHDT and CDR2 YNNKEL (reference sequence). The CDR3 is CASRRQGAETQYF. CDR3 DNA sequence: TGTGCCAGCAGGCGACAGGGGGCGGAGACCCAGTACTTC.

The CDR3 coding sequence is TGTGCCACCAGTAACGGGGTCGGAACCGGGGAGCTGTTTTTT. Encoded protein: CATSNGVGTGELFF. J is TRBJ2-2 and V is TRBV24-1; D possibly corresponds to TRBD2 (5 bases). V gave up 6 bases and J gave up 5 bases, with 12 bases separating them. The CDR3 has 14 residues. Looked up from germline, CDR1 is KGHDR and CDR2 is SFDVKD.

Here the CDR3 reads CASSTRQDVYEQYF. CDR3 DNA: TGTGCCAGCAGCACCCGACAGGACGTCTACGAGCAGTACTTC. The chain links TRBV7-9 to TRBJ2-7, with a tentative D call TRBD1 (6 bases). The CDR3 covers 14 residues. Germline CDR1 and CDR2: SEHNR and FQNEAQ (reference sequence). Trimming removed 5 bases at V and 3 bases at J, with 14 bases between.

The chain joins TRBV7-6 to TRBJ1-1; D unresolved. V lost 5 bases, J lost 6 bases, and 10 bases lay in between. This CDR3 contains 12 residues. Germline V gene sequence: CDR1 SGHVS, CDR2 FNYEAQ. The CDR3: CASSHIEAEAFF. The DNA of the CDR3 is TGTGCCAGCAGCCATATCGAGGCTGAAGCTTTCTTT.

CDR3 loop: CASSPRTGATPSNQPQHF. The CDR3 region has the DNA TGTGCCAGCAGTCCCCGGACAGGGGCTACCCCCAGCAATCAGCCCCAGCATTTT. The chain has TRBV6-6 and TRBJ1-5, with 9 nucleotides matching TRBD1. The CDR3 spans 18 residues. Germline V CDR1 and CDR2: MNHNY, SVGAGI (reference sequence). V was pared by 5 bases and J by 1 base, with 12 bases of the junction left unmatched.

The chain uses TRBV2 and TRBJ1-2, with D unclear. CDR1 is SNHLY and CDR2 is FYNNEI in the germline V gene. V was clipped by 4 bases and J by 2 bases, with 8 bases between them. The CDR3 contains 13 residues. The CDR3 spells CASSADTNYGYTF. DNA for the CDR3: TGTGCCAGCAGTGCCGACACCAACTATGGCTACACCTTC.